What follows are 5 T cell receptor beta chains derived from one specimen sequenced in a study of vaccination effects on CD4 cells after COVID-19. Antigen-specific CD4+ T cells were first expanded with viral peptide pools by the ViraFEST assay and only then sequenced. Upon completion of around 9 days in culture, CD4+ T cells were isolated. Each vaccine recipient was nucleocapsid antibody negative and had no prior SARS-CoV-2 infection. No antigen has been assigned to these receptors. Sequencing used immunoSEQ multiplex PCR; TCRdb keeps in-frame clones, though not all of them. Among about 73,000 clones listed, 78% were seen once. The source material was CD4+ T cells from PBMCs cultured with SARS-CoV-2 spike peptides, sampled before COVID-19 vaccination. All receptors derive from a human donor who received a COVID-19 vaccine.

J is TRBJ2-7 and V is TRBV27, with 7 bases that match TRBD1. Germline assignment: CDR1 MNHEY and CDR2 SMNVEV (reference sequence). V shed 5 bases and J 3 bases; nucleotides not matched to a gene: 4. This CDR3 is built from 13 residues. In nucleotides, the CDR3 is TGTGCCAGCAGTGAGGACAGGCTCTACGAGCAGTACGTC. It specifies CASSEDRLYEQYV.

This sequence joins TRBV5-4 and TRBJ2-1, with D possibly matching TRBD2 (6 bases). Trimming stripped 3 bases from V and 4 bases from J, with 14 bases between. The germline V gene has CDR1 SGHNT and CDR2 YYREEE (reference sequence). The CDR3 runs 15 residues. CDR3 coding DNA: TGTGCCAGCAGCTCCGGGACTCCAAATTACAATGAGCAGTTCTTC. It codes for CASSSGTPNYNEQFF. The full variable domain, in which reference TRBV5-4 and TRBJ2-1 provide the parts outside the CDR3, is ETGVTQSPTHLIKTRGQQVTLRCSSQSGHNTVSWYQQALGQGPQFIFQYYREEENGRGNFPPRFSGLQFPNYSSELNVNALELDDSALYLCASSSGTPNYNEQFFGPGTRLTVL.

This chain uses TRBV24-1 with TRBJ1-3; TRBD1 agrees at 7 bases. The CDR3 contains 15 residues. Germline values: CDR1 KGHDR, CDR2 SFDVKD. V trimming: 2 bases; J trimming: 4 bases; junction bases outside the gene matches: 4. The CDR3 region is CATSDSRQGGNTIYF. CDR3 nucleotides: TGTGCCACCAGTGATTCGAGACAGGGAGGAAACACCATATATTTT.

In its sample, this clone was seen once. The J gene is TRBJ1-5, the V gene TRBV28, with D uncertain. Between the trimmed V and J ends, which lost 5 bases and 6 bases, there was a span of 11 bases. CDR1 and CDR2 from the germline V gene are MDHEN and SYDVKM. The CDR3 extends over 13 amino acids. CDR3 nucleotide sequence: TGTGCCAGCAGTGACCGACCTGCTCAGCCCCAGCATTTT. This codes for CASSDRPAQPQHF.

The chain uses TRBV6-6 and TRBJ2-7, with TRBD1 matching 9 bases. With V trimmed by 5 bases and J by 2 bases, 10 bases remained unmatched. Per the germline V gene, CDR1 is MNHNY and CDR2 is SVGAGI (reference sequence). The CDR3 sequence is 16 residues long. The CDR3 region has the DNA TGTGCCAGCAGTCCGAGACCGGGACAGGGAACCTACGAGCAGTACGTC. It codes for CASSPRPGQGTYEQYV.